These 32 T cell receptor beta chains were all obtained from the same sample, sequenced in a study of OX40 agonist ivuxolimab in advanced cancers. Profiling relied on immunoSEQ multiplex PCR, and the TCRdb table lists in-frame clones only, not all of them. This table has 35,000 to 40,000 clones, less than 85% appearing once. Sequencing was performed on CD4+ or CD8+ T cells sorted from blood, taken in a trial of the OX40 agonist ivuxolimab. The receptors were gathered from an adult with an advanced solid tumor such as melanoma, head and neck, liver or kidney cancer.

J is TRBJ1-2 and V is TRBV7-9; maybe TRBD1 (5 bases). This CDR3 has 15 amino acids. In germline, CDR1 is SEHNR, CDR2 FQNEAQ (reference sequence). Trimming took off 3 bases at V and 4 bases at J, with 15 bases between the two ends. In DNA form, the CDR3 reads TGTGCCAGCAGCTTGGGCGACGTGGGGGTCTATGGCTACACCTTC. As protein: CASSLGDVGVYGYTF. The full variable domain, rest sourced from reference TRBV7-9 and TRBJ1-2, is DTGVSQNPRHKITKRGQNVTFRCDPISEHNRLYWYRQTLGQGPEFLTYFQNEAQLEKSRLLSDRFSAERPKGSFSTLEIQRTEQGDSAMYLCASSLGDVGVYGYTFGSGTRLTVV.

V gene TRBV2 combines with J gene TRBJ2-7; perhaps TRBD2 as D (6 bases). Germline V gene lookup returns CDR1 SNHLY and CDR2 FYNNEI. V was shortened by 6 bases and J by 6 bases, with 18 bases between the two germline ends. The CDR3 is made up of 14 amino acids. CDR3 loop: CASRPQGGNSEQYF. The CDR3 DNA is TGTGCCAGCAGACCTCAGGGAGGTAACTCCGAGCAGTACTTC.

V gene TRBV6-1 combines with J gene TRBJ1-6; 10 bases agree with TRBD1. The V and J ends lost 2 bases and 7 bases, in that order; junction bases with no gene match: 5. CDR1 is MNHNS, CDR2 SASEGT, per germline. The CDR3 is 16 residues long. This CDR3 is CASSEKDRGMNSPLHF. The CDR3 bases are TGTGCCAGCAGTGAAAAGGACAGGGGGATGAATTCACCCCTCCACTTT.

This rearrangement joins TRBV7-9 to TRBJ2-7; D is perhaps TRBD2 (5 bases). Germline CDR1 SEHNR, CDR2 FQNEAQ (reference sequence). The CDR3 length is 13 residues. V was pared by 4 bases and J by 7 bases, with 14 bases between. CDR3 loop: CASSSYPSGEQYF. For the CDR3, the DNA is TGTGCCAGCAGCTCTTACCCCTCGGGGGAGCAGTACTTC.

V is TRBV27 and J is TRBJ2-3; weak D call: TRBD1 (5 bases). V gave up 5 bases and J gave up 5 bases, with 11 bases separating them. CDR3 size: 13 residues. CDR1 is MNHEY, CDR2 SMNVEV, per germline (reference sequence). The CDR3 DNA reads as TGTGCCAGCAGTACGACAGAAGGAGATACGCAGTATTTT. The encoded protein is CASSTTEGDTQYF.

The chain combines TRBV2 with TRBJ2-1, with 8 bases lining up with TRBD2. V was pared by 7 bases and J by 10 bases, with 9 bases of the junction left unmatched. Germline CDR1 is SNHLY and CDR2 is FYNNEI. The CDR3 covers 13 residues. DNA of the CDR3: TGTGCCAGCAAATTTACTAGCGGCCCAGAGCAGTTCTTC. It yields the protein CASKFTSGPEQFF.

The genes are TRBV19 and TRBJ2-1; the D is unclear. Germline values: CDR1 LNHDA, CDR2 SQIVND (reference sequence). V lost 3 bases, J lost 0 bases, and 9 bases lay in between. The CDR3 length is 15 residues. The CDR3 protein is CASSMGISSYNEQFF. As DNA, the CDR3 is TGTGCCAGTAGTATGGGGATAAGCTCCTACAATGAGCAGTTCTTC.

This chain joins TRBV11-2 and TRBJ2-3; 12 bases agree with TRBD1. J was trimmed by 3 bases and V by 5 bases; bases with no gene match: 9. The CDR3 has 17 amino acids. Germline CDR1 SGHAT, CDR2 FQNNGV. The CDR3 loop is CASSPTRDRGRTDTQYF. The CDR3 DNA follows: TGTGCCAGCAGCCCCACCCGGGACAGGGGGCGGACAGATACGCAGTATTTT.

The rearrangement joins TRBV7-7 to TRBJ2-5; unclear D gene. Deletions cut 3 bases from V and 3 bases from J, with 11 bases between. The CDR3 sequence is 14 residues long. The germline V gene encodes CDR1 SSHAT and CDR2 FNYEAQ (reference sequence). The CDR3, as DNA: TGTGCCAGCAGCTTGGTCGGGCAAGAAGAGACCCAGTACTTC. Its protein is CASSLVGQEETQYF.

V usage is TRBV28 and J usage is TRBJ2-1, with D maybe TRBD2 (5 bases). V lost 5 bases and J 6 bases, leaving 14 bases between the germline ends. This CDR3 has 14 amino acids. Germline V gene data show CDR1 as MDHEN and CDR2 as SYDVKM. The CDR3 protein is CASSHLALSNEQFF. CDR3 nucleotides: TGTGCCAGCAGTCATCTAGCCCTCAGCAATGAGCAGTTCTTC. The whole variable domain, remainder taken from reference TRBV28 and TRBJ2-1, is DVKVTQSSRYLVKRTGEKVFLECVQDMDHENMFWYRQDPGLGLRLIYFSYDVKMKEKGDIPEGYSVSREKKERFSLILESASTNQTSMYLCASSHLALSNEQFFGPGTRLTVL.

This chain uses TRBV30 with TRBJ1-4, with D unclear. CDR1 GTSNPN and CDR2 SVGIG come from the germline V gene (reference sequence). The CDR3 is made up of 15 amino acids. V was shortened by 7 bases and J by 0 bases, with 15 bases between the two germline ends. As DNA, the CDR3 is TGTGCCTCGCAGAGGAAATATGCAACTAATGAAAAACTGTTTTTT. It is translated as CASQRKYATNEKLFF.

This chain uses TRBV27 with TRBJ2-7; D is possibly TRBD1 (6 bases). CDR3 length: 13 amino acids. CDR1 and CDR2 from the germline V gene are MNHEY and SMNVEV (reference sequence). V shed 6 bases and J shed 3 bases, with 12 bases lying between them. The DNA for the CDR3 is TGTGCCAGCAGCTATTTACAGGGCTACGAGCAGTACTTC. Its protein is CASSYLQGYEQYF.

The chain joins TRBV2 to TRBJ2-1, with D maybe TRBD1 (5 bases). The CDR3 spans 15 residues. The V and J ends lost 5 bases and 7 bases respectively, with 18 bases between them. CDR1 and CDR2 from the germline V gene are SNHLY and FYNNEI. In DNA, the CDR3 is TGTGCCAGCAGTACCGACAGACAGAATTGGAATGAGCAGTTCTTC. It yields the protein CASSTDRQNWNEQFF.

This clone appeared a few times. An end of the junction does not agree with germline; a read error may underlie this. V usage is TRBV7-6 and J usage is TRBJ2-7; the match to TRBD1 covers 9 bases. The CDR3 covers 13 residues. The germline V gene has CDR1 SGHVS and CDR2 FNYEAQ. The CDR3 coding sequence is TGTGCCAGCAGCCCCTACCCCTCGGGGACAGGGACTTTC. Protein: CASSPYPSGTGTF. The variable domain in full, with the rest retrieved from reference TRBV7-6 and TRBJ2-7, is GAGVSQSPRYKVTKRGQDVALRCDPISGHVSLYWYRQALGQGPEFLTYFNYEAQQDKSGLPNDRFSAERPEGSISTLTIQRTEQRDSAMYRCASSPYPSGTGTFGPGTRLTVT.

V usage is TRBV6-1 and J usage is TRBJ2-3, with unresolved D. The CDR3 is 15 amino acids. V dropped 6 bases and J dropped 0 bases, with 13 bases sitting between them. Germline CDR1 is MNHNS and CDR2 is SASEGT. CDR3 coding DNA: TGTGCCAGCAGCCGAGGCACATGGAGCACAGATACGCAGTATTTT. It yields the protein CASSRGTWSTDTQYF.

Here the CDR3 reads CASSPSYNEQFF. As DNA, the CDR3 is TGTGCCAGCAGTCCTTCGTACAATGAGCAGTTCTTC. V is TRBV28 and J is TRBJ2-1; D remains unclear. The CDR3 is 12 residues long. CDR1 and CDR2 from the germline V gene are MDHEN and SYDVKM. Between the trimmed V and J ends, which lost 5 bases and 4 bases, there was a span of 6 bases.

The chain joins TRBV7-9 to TRBJ2-5; a weak D match, TRBD2 (5 bases). CDR3 length: 13 residues. The germline V and J ends were trimmed by 5 bases and 1 base, with 8 bases remaining between them. Germline V gives CDR1 SEHNR, CDR2 FQNEAQ (reference sequence). The CDR3, as DNA: TGTGCCAGCAGCCGGGGATTCCAAGAGACCCAGTACTTC. This gives the protein CASSRGFQETQYF.

In its sample, this clone was seen a few times. V is TRBV11-2 and J is TRBJ1-1; D gene unclear. The V and J ends lost 5 bases and 4 bases respectively, with 8 bases between them. The CDR3 loop spans 12 amino acids. The germline gives CDR1 SGHAT, CDR2 FQNNGV. The CDR3 DNA follows: TGTGCCAGCAGCCGGGCGCCCACTGAAGCTTTCTTT. Its translation is CASSRAPTEAFF.

This chain links TRBV5-7 with TRBJ1-5; D gene uncertain. TRBV5-7 counts as an open reading frame of uncertain function. The length of the CDR3 is 17 residues. V was clipped by 0 bases and J by 3 bases, with 16 bases between them. The CDR3 reads CASSLEGRRKINQPQHF. The CDR3 DNA reads as TGTGCCAGCAGCTTGGAAGGTCGCAGGAAAATCAATCAGCCCCAGCATTTT.

The V gene is TRBV6-5, the J gene TRBJ2-1; TRBD2 might be the D (5 bases). The CDR3 runs 13 residues. CDR1 and CDR2 from the germline V gene are MNHEY and SVGAGI. V dropped 8 bases and J dropped 1 base, with 9 bases sitting between them. CDR3 residues: CASGGRSYNEQFF. In DNA, the CDR3 is TGTGCCAGCGGCGGGCGGTCCTACAATGAGCAGTTCTTC.

This clone appeared a single time. V usage is TRBV27 and J usage is TRBJ1-5, with 8 positions matching TRBD1. Germline loops: CDR1 MNHEY, CDR2 SMNVEV (reference sequence). The length of the CDR3 is 15 residues. After removal of 5 bases from V and 7 bases from J, the junction contained 10 bases not matched to a gene. The CDR3 reads CASSPGTGSGQPQHF. DNA for the CDR3: TGTGCCAGCAGTCCGGGGACAGGATCAGGGCAGCCCCAGCATTTT.

This chain links TRBV7-9 with TRBJ2-1; D remains ambiguous. Germline CDR1 is SEHNR and CDR2 is FQNEAQ (reference sequence). The length of the CDR3 is 12 residues. V gave up 1 base and J gave up 6 bases, with 4 bases separating them. The CDR3 is CASSLVGNEQFF. In nucleotides, the CDR3 is TGTGCCAGCAGCTTAGTTGGCAATGAGCAGTTCTTC.

The J gene is TRBJ2-3, the V gene TRBV18; perhaps TRBD2 as D (5 bases). Germline lookup yields CDR1 KGHSH and CDR2 LQKENI. Trimming took 6 bases from V and 6 from J, leaving 10 bases between them. The CDR3 loop spans 12 amino acids. The CDR3 region has the DNA TGTGCCAGCTCGTCTGGGGAGGATACGCAGTATTTT. The encoded protein is CASSSGEDTQYF.

By share, this clone counts as medium-sized (0.01 to 0.1%). CDR3 amino acids: CASSLGHFNTEAFF. The CDR3 nucleotides are TGTGCCAGCAGCTTAGGTCATTTTAACACTGAAGCTTTCTTT. V is TRBV7-8 and J is TRBJ1-1, with D unresolved. The germline gives CDR1 SGHVS, CDR2 FQNEAQ. The CDR3 runs 14 residues. The V and J ends lost 1 base and 2 bases respectively, with 8 bases between them. Drawing the rest from reference TRBV7-8 and TRBJ1-1, the complete variable domain is GAGVSQSPRYKVAKRGQDVALRCDPISGHVSLFWYQQALGQGPEFLTYFQNEAQLDKSGLPSDRFFAERPEGSVSTLKIQRTQQEDSAVYLCASSLGHFNTEAFFGQGTRLTVV.

V gene TRBV9 combines with J gene TRBJ2-1; 8 bases are a match to TRBD2. Germline CDR1 and CDR2: SGDLS and YYNGEE. CDR3 length: 14 amino acids. The V gene end was trimmed by 4 bases and the J gene end by 7 bases; junction bases not matched to a gene: 7. The CDR3 loop is CASSPSGGKNEQFF. CDR3 sequence (DNA): TGTGCCAGCAGCCCCAGCGGGGGCAAGAATGAGCAGTTCTTC.

This clone was counted a single time. The rearrangement uses TRBV28 and TRBJ2-3, with 7 nucleotides matching TRBD1. Germline CDR1 MDHEN, CDR2 SYDVKM. V lost 3 bases and J lost 3; bases outside the gene matches: 6. The CDR3 runs 15 residues. Here the CDR3 DNA reads TGTGCCAGCAGTTTGGACAGGCAATCTACAGATACGCAGTATTTT. Protein: CASSLDRQSTDTQYF.

The chain couples TRBV27 to TRBJ2-7, with a tentative D call TRBD1 (5 bases). Between the trimmed V and J ends, which lost 6 bases and 7 bases, there was a span of 10 bases. Germline V gene data show CDR1 as MNHEY and CDR2 as SMNVEV (reference sequence). The CDR3 contains 11 residues. CDR3 sequence reads: CASRAGNEQYF. Written as DNA, the CDR3 is TGTGCCAGCAGGGCAGGGAATGAGCAGTACTTC.

This sequence joins TRBV5-6 and TRBJ2-7; D call uncertain. The germline gives CDR1 SGHDT, CDR2 YYEEEE. Trimming took 3 bases from V and 3 from J, leaving 7 bases between them. The CDR3 covers 12 residues. The CDR3, as DNA: TGTGCCAGCAGCTCACAGATCTACGAGCAGTACTTC. Translation: CASSSQIYEQYF. The variable domain in full, completed from reference TRBV5-6 and TRBJ2-7, reads DAGVTQSPTHLIKTRGQQVTLRCSPKSGHDTVSWYQQALGQGPQFIFQYYEEEERQRGNFPDRFSGHQFPNYSSELNVNALLLGDSALYLCASSSQIYEQYFGPGTRLTVT.

The CDR3 protein is CASSIITTGELFF. Written as DNA, the CDR3 is TGTGCCAGTAGTATAATTACTACCGGGGAGCTGTTTTTT. The chain links TRBV19 to TRBJ2-2; D remains ambiguous. This CDR3 has 13 residues. V gave up 2 bases and J gave up 5 bases, with 6 bases separating them. Germline V CDR1 and CDR2: LNHDA, SQIVND (reference sequence).

This sequence joins TRBV7-2 and TRBJ1-2; maybe TRBD1 (6 bases). V was cut by 0 bases and J by 8 bases, with 19 bases left in between. In germline, CDR1 is SGHTA, CDR2 FQGNSA. The CDR3 contains 16 residues. The DNA for the CDR3 is TGTGCCAGCAGCTTAGCTGGTTGGACAGTAGCGGACGGCTACACCTTC. Its protein product is CASSLAGWTVADGYTF.

V is TRBV11-3 and J is TRBJ2-1; 8 bases align to TRBD1. The CDR3 covers 14 residues. V gave up 5 bases and J gave up 10 bases; unmatched junction bases: 10. Germline assignment: CDR1 SGHNT and CDR2 YENEEA. DNA for the CDR3: TGTGCCAGCAGCCAGTGGACAGGGTACGACGAGCAGTTCTTC. Translated, it gives CASSQWTGYDEQFF. The full variable domain, its missing parts supplied by reference TRBV11-3 and TRBJ2-1, is EAGVVQSPRYKIIEKKQPVAFWCNPISGHNTLYWYLQNLGQGPELLIRYENEEAVDDSQLPKDRFSAERLKGVDSTLKIQPAELGDSAVYLCASSQWTGYDEQFFGPGTRLTVL.

V usage is TRBV2 and J usage is TRBJ2-7, with D uncertain. CDR1 SNHLY and CDR2 FYNNEI come from the germline V gene. V was shortened by 3 bases and J by 1 base, with 16 bases between the two germline ends. The CDR3 sequence is 16 residues long. The CDR3, as DNA: TGTGCCAGCAGTGATAGATGGGCAGGCCAGTCCTACGAGCAGTACTTC. Protein sequence: CASSDRWAGQSYEQYF.